This paragraph reports one TCR beta chain. Its antigen is unidentified. The CDR3 covers 15 residues. Germline V gene sequence: CDR1 SGHAT, CDR2 FQNNGV. V lost 4 bases, J lost 4 bases, and 16 bases lay in between. A single heparinised draw of around 110 mL on average was taken per donor. This specimen comes from a study of beta chain features in type 1 diabetes. Findings of the study overall: Patients with Type 1 diabetes showed moderately but significantly shorter TCRB CDR3s in all four CD4+ subsets.

Every bit of the isolated RNA underwent reverse transcription, so sequencing read expressed TCRB transcripts. The study sequenced naive, central memory and regulatory T cell samples to an average of about 3.8 million reads. Here immunoSEQ multiplex PCR was the method, and the copy in TCRdb shows in-frame clones only, minus some. The sample has some 44,000 clones, approximately 68% seen once. The sequenced material came from Tregs from blood. This TCR was sampled from a woman aged 18-29 years with type 1 diabetes. The gene calls are TRBV11-2 and TRBJ1-2; no clear D gene. DNA for the CDR3: TGTGCCAGCAGCTCCCTGAGGCAGTCGACCTATGGCTACACCTTC. It specifies CASSSLRQSTYGYTF. Complete variable domain (other parts from reference TRBV11-2 and TRBJ1-2): EAGVAQSPRYKIIEKRQSVAFWCNPISGHATLYWYQQILGQGPKLLIQFQNNGVVDDSQLPKDRFSAERLKGVDSTLKIQPAKLEDSAVYLCASSSLRQSTYGYTFGSGTRLTVV.